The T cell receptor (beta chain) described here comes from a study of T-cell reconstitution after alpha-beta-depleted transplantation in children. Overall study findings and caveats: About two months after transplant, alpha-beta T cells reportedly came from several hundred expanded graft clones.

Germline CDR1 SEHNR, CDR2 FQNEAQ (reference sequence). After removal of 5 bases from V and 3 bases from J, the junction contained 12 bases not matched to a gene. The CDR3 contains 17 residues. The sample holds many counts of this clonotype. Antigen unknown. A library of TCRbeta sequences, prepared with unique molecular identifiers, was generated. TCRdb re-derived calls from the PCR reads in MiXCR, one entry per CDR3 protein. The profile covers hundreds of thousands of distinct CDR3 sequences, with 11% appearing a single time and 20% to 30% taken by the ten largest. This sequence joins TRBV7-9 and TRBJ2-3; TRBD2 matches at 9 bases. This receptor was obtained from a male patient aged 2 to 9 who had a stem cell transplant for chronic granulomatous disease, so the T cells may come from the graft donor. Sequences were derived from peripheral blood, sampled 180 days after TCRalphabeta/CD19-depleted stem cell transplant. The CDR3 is CASSQGLAGRRTDTQYF. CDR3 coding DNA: TGTGCCAGCAGCCAGGGGCTAGCGGGGAGACGGACAGATACGCAGTATTTT.